This T cell receptor beta chain was retrieved from a study of shared clonotypes between healthy human individuals. Study observations and caveats: The sampled material consisted only of blood, and tissue repertoires are likely to differ.

Assay execution proceeded at the deep level. Only in-frame clones appear in the TCRdb table, and some are missing; sequencing was by immunoSEQ multiplex PCR. The data show about 2.4 million clones, roughly 93% seen once. As regards this clone: The target antigen is unknown. At the DNA level, this CDR3 is encoded by other sequences in the same sample as well.

Germline V CDR1 and CDR2: SEHNR, FQNEAQ (reference sequence). The CDR3 runs to 11 residues. The V end lost 5 bases, the J end lost 4 bases, and 6 bases lay between the germline ends. The donor population consisted of healthy HIV-negative adults with no recent acute infections or vaccinations. J is TRBJ2-7 and V is TRBV7-9, with D unclear. This sequence originates from a man in his late teens or twenties in good health. Some clones in this sample may be carry-over from other donors' samples. The sample taken for sequencing was naive CD4+ T cells from PBMCs. Subset described: CD45RA+ positively selected. The chain's CDR3 is CASSRNYEQYF. The CDR3 nucleotides are TGTGCCAGCAGCCGGAATTACGAGCAGTACTTC.